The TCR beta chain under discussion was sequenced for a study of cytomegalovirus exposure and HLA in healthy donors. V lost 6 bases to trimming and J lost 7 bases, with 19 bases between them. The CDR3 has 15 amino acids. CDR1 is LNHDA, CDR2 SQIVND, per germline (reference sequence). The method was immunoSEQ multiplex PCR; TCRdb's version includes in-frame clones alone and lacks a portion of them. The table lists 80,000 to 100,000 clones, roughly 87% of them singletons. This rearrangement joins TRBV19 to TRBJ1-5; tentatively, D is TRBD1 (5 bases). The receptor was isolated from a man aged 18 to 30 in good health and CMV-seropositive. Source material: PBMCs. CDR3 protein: CASRMDAWGEQPQHF. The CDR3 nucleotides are TGTGCCAGTAGAATGGATGCCTGGGGGGAACAGCCCCAGCATTTT. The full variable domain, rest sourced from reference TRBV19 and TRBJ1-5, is DGGITQSPKYLFRKEGQNVTLSCEQNLNHDAMYWYRQDPGQGLRLIYYSQIVNDFQKGDIAEGYSVSREKKESFPLTVTSAQKNPTAFYLCASRMDAWGEQPQHFGDGTRLSIL.